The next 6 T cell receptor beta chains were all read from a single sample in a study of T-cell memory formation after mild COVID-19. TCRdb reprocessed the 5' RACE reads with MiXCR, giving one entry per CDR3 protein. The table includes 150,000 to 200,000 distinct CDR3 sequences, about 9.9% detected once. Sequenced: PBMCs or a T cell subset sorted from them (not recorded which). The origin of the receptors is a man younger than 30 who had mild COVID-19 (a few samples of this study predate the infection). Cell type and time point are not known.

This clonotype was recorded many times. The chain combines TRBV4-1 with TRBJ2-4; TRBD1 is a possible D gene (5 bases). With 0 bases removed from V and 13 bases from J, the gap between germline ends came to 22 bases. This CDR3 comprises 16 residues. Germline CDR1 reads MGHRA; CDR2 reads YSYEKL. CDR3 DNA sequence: TGCGCCAGCAGCCAAGATTTATCTGAACTCCCGAGGACACAGTACTTC. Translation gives CASSQDLSELPRTQYF.

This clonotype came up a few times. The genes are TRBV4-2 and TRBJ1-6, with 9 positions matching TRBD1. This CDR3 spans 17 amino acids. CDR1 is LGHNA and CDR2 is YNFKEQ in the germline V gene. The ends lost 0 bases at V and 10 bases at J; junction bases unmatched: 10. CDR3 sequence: CASSQDAPGTGFSPLHF. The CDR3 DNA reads TGTGCCAGCAGCCAAGATGCCCCCGGGACAGGGTTCTCACCCCTCCACTTT.

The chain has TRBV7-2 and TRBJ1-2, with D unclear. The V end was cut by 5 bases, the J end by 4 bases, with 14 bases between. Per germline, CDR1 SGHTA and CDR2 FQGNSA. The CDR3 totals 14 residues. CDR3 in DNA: TGTGCCAGCAGCCCCCGGGAGCTCTCCTATGGCTACACCTTC. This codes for CASSPRELSYGYTF.

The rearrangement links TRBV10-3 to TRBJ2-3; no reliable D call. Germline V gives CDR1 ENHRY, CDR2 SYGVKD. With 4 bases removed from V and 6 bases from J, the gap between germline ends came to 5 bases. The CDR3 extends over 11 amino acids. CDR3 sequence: CAISVWDTQYF. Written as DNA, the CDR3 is TGTGCCATCAGTGTGTGGGATACGCAGTATTTT.

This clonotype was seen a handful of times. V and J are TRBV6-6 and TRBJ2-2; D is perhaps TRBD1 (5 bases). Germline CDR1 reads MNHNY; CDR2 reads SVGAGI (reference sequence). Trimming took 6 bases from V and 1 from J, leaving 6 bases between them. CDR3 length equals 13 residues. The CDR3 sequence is CASRDKNTGELFF. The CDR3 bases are TGTGCCAGCAGGGACAAGAACACCGGGGAGCTGTTTTTT.

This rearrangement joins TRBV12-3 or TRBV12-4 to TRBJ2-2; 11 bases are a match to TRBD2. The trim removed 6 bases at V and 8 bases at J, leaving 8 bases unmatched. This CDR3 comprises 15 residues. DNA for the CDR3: TGTGCCAGCAGGCGACTAGCGGGGACTCTGGGGGAGCTGTTTTTT. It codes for CASRRLAGTLGELFF.